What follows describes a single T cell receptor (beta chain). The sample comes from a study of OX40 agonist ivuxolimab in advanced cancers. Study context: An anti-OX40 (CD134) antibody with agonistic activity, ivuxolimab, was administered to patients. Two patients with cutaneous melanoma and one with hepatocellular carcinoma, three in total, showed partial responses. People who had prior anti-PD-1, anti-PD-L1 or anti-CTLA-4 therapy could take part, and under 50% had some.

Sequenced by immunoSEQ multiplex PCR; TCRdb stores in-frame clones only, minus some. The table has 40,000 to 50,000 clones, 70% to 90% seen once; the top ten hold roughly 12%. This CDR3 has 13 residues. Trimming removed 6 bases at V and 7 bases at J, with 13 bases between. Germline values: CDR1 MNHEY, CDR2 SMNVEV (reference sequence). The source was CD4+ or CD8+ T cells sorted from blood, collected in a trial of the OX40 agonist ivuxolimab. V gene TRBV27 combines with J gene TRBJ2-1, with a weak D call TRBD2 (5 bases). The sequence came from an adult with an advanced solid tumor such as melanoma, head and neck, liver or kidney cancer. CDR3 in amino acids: CASRLLGGNEQFF. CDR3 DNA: TGTGCCAGCAGGCTCCTTGGCGGGAATGAGCAGTTCTTC.